The following is a T cell receptor beta chain sequence with its context. Its antigen is unidentified. Only in-frame clones appear in the TCRdb table, and some are missing; sequencing was by immunoSEQ multiplex PCR. In the table there are 95,000 or so clones, approximately 90% of which are singletons. The trim removed 4 bases at V and 4 bases at J, leaving 11 bases unmatched. CDR1 and CDR2 (germline): GTSNPN, SVGIG (reference sequence). The CDR3 runs 15 residues. The entry originates in a study of OX40 agonist ivuxolimab in advanced cancers. Turning to the study itself: People who had prior anti-PD-1, anti-PD-L1 or anti-CTLA-4 therapy could take part, and approximately 44% had some.

Study-wide findings and caveats: CD4+ and CD8+ blood T cells expanded clonally by week 6 at 0.1 to 3.0 mg/kg. The mean number of expanded clones was higher in CD8+ T cells than in CD4+.

The source is an adult with an advanced solid tumor such as melanoma, head and neck, liver or kidney cancer. The chain employs TRBV30 and TRBJ2-7; 9 bases fit TRBD1. The material sequenced was CD4+ or CD8+ T cells sorted from blood, taken in a trial of the OX40 agonist ivuxolimab. CDR3 residues: CAWTISGTGKYEQYF. The DNA for the CDR3 is TGTGCCTGGACCATATCCGGGACAGGGAAATACGAGCAGTACTTC.